This T cell receptor beta chain was recovered during a study of identifying expanded T cells in peripheral blood. V trimming: 1 base; J trimming: 3 bases; junction bases outside the gene matches: 11. CDR1 is SGHNT, CDR2 YYREEE, per germline (reference sequence). The CDR3 runs 17 residues. TCRdb's table, derived via immunoSEQ multiplex PCR, lists solely in-frame clones and lacks some. Here the sample spans 90,000 or so clones, about 86% being singletons. The TCR comes from a person aged 18 to 70 in good health. The sample taken for sequencing was blood. The gene calls are TRBV5-4 and TRBJ2-7; TRBD1 aligns across 9 bases. The CDR3, as DNA: TGTGCCAGCAGCTTGATAAAGCGGACAGGGGCGAACTACGAGCAGTACTTC. This codes for CASSLIKRTGANYEQYF.